This T cell receptor beta chain was retrieved from a study of OX40 agonist ivuxolimab in advanced cancers. Only in-frame clones appear in the TCRdb table, and some are missing; sequencing was by immunoSEQ multiplex PCR. The data show around 110,000 clones, 75% to 95% seen once. The CDR3 consists of 16 residues. The germline V and J ends were trimmed by 4 bases and 1 base, with 17 bases remaining between them. Germline V gene sequence: CDR1 SGDLS, CDR2 YYNGEE. Patients were excluded for autoimmune disease history or systemic immunosuppression. Source: CD4+ or CD8+ T cells sorted from blood, taken in a trial of the OX40 agonist ivuxolimab. V and J are TRBV9 and TRBJ1-1, with D possibly being TRBD1 (5 bases). The receptor comes from an adult with an advanced solid tumor such as melanoma, head and neck, liver or kidney cancer. The CDR3 spells CASSSGDLTRNTEAFF. The CDR3 DNA reads as TGTGCCAGCAGCTCCGGGGACCTCACAAGGAACACTGAAGCTTTCTTT. Supplemented by reference TRBV9 and TRBJ1-1, the full variable domain reads DSGVTQTPKHLITATGQRVTLRCSPRSGDLSVYWYQQSLDQGLQFLIQYYNGEERAKGNILERFSAQQFPDLHSELNLSSLELGDSALYFCASSSGDLTRNTEAFFGQGTRLTVV.